This TCR beta chain derives from a study of persistence of HIV-infected CD4 T cells. The CDR3 contains 14 residues. Germline V gene data show CDR1 as SGHRS and CDR2 as YFSETQ. V was pared by 7 bases and J by 2 bases, with 14 bases between. Concerning this clone: The antigen is undetermined.

Sequencing used immunoSEQ version 4 in survey mode. Data came from immunoSEQ multiplex PCR; TCRdb stores just in-frame clones and leaves some out. The table shows tens of thousands of clones, with around 89% occurring only once. Nonspecific anti-CD3/anti-CD28 bead stimulation represents the broad CD4+ T cell repertoire. Sorting of responding CD4+ T cells relied on upregulated CD40 ligand together with CD69. Donors had undetectable plasma HIV-1 RNA, under 50 copies/mL, for 4+ years. This clonotype originated in an adult woman with HIV who was CMV-seropositive. J is TRBJ2-3 and V is TRBV5-1; maybe TRBD1 (5 bases). The specimen comprised CD4+ T cells sorted from PBMCs after approximately 20-hour stimulation, sampled from a patient who received antiretroviral therapy. CDR3 sequence reads: CASFTRTSTDTQYF. CDR3 in DNA: TGCGCCAGCTTCACCAGGACATCCACAGATACGCAGTATTTT.